The 2 T cell receptor beta chains reported below all come from one sample, sequenced in a study of metastatic and nonmetastatic thyroid tumors. Each patient went into thyroid surgery without having received any treatment. TCRdb re-analyzed the PCR reads using MiXCR. This repertoire shows approximately 28,000 clones, 15% found once; its top ten account for 15% to 19%. The specimen was blood. Receptor source: a male donor with papillary thyroid cancer or a benign thyroid nodule (not recorded which). Some clones in this sample may be carry-over from other donors' samples.

This clone was recorded at least ten times. J is TRBJ2-4 and V is TRBV3-1; a possible D gene is TRBD2 (6 bases). The CDR3 covers 15 residues. Trimming took 0 bases from V and 4 from J, leaving 10 bases between them. The germline CDR1 and CDR2 sequences are LGHDT and YNNKEL (reference sequence). CDR3 in amino acids: CASSQEKRVKNIQYF. The CDR3 region has the DNA TGTGCCAGCAGCCAAGAGAAGCGGGTAAAAAACATTCAGTACTTC. The complete variable domain, with remaining parts taken from reference TRBV3-1 and TRBJ2-4, reads DTAVSQTPKYLVTQMGNDKSIKCEQNLGHDTMYWYKQDSKKFLKIMFSYNNKELIINETVPNRFSPKSPDKAHLNLHINSLELGDSAVYFCASSQEKRVKNIQYFGAGTRLSVL.

The gene calls are TRBV18 and TRBJ1-1; a weak D match, TRBD1 (6 bases). Trimming shortened V by 4 bases and J by 5 bases, and 14 bases separated the two germline ends. This CDR3 has 14 residues. CDR1 and CDR2 from the germline V gene are KGHSH and LQKENI. Written as DNA, the CDR3 is TGTGCCAGCTCACTAGGGGGGTGGGTGACTGAAGCTTTCTTT. Protein sequence: CASSLGGWVTEAFF.